Below are 17 T cell receptor beta chains sequenced from a single sample in a study of blood T cell repertoires in COVID-19. This table comes from immunoSEQ multiplex PCR, and its TCRdb copy is limited to in-frame clones, with some not included. The repertoire holds approximately 210,000 clones, with about 86% as singletons. The specimen was PBMCs or T cells enriched from blood (not recorded which). The receptors here all came from a woman aged 50 to 65 with acute COVID-19.

V is TRBV28 and J is TRBJ2-7; D is ambiguous. The V gene lost 2 bases and the J gene lost 3 bases, with 11 bases spanning the gap. This CDR3 region has 14 residues. In germline, CDR1 is MDHEN, CDR2 SYDVKM. CDR3 region: CASSLRSHNYEQYF. CDR3 nucleotides: TGTGCCAGCAGTTTAAGGAGCCACAACTACGAGCAGTACTTC.

The V gene is TRBV25-1, the J gene TRBJ2-7, with D maybe TRBD2 (7 bases). The V end lost 7 bases, the J end lost 5 bases, and 18 bases lay between the germline ends. This CDR3 contains 14 residues. Germline CDR1 and CDR2: MGHDK and SYGVNS. The CDR3 sequence: CASTMMGAGDEQYF. The CDR3 DNA reads TGTGCCAGCACCATGATGGGGGCGGGGGACGAGCAGTACTTC.

This clone was counted only a few times. This chain connects TRBV18 to TRBJ1-3; a weak D match, TRBD1 (6 bases). The CDR3 extends over 15 amino acids. Between the trimmed V and J ends, which lost 5 bases and 0 bases, there was a span of 11 bases. Germline-derived CDR1 and CDR2 are KGHSH and LQKENI. The chain's CDR3 is CASSFGQSSGNTIYF. The CDR3 DNA follows: TGTGCCAGCTCATTCGGACAGAGCTCTGGAAACACCATATATTTT.

The chain combines TRBV20-1 with TRBJ2-3, with no clear D. V lost 3 bases, J lost 3 bases, and 7 bases lay in between. The CDR3 runs to 12 residues. CDR1 is DFQATT, CDR2 SNEGSKA, per germline (reference sequence). CDR3 sequence reads: CSASSSTDTQYF. CDR3 DNA sequence: TGCAGTGCTAGTTCGAGTACAGATACGCAGTATTTT.

With regard to this clone: The junction does not match germline at one end; this may be a read error. J is TRBJ2-7 and V is TRBV19; 10 bases line up with TRBD1. CDR3 size: 14 residues. The germline V gene encodes CDR1 LNHDA and CDR2 SQIVND (reference sequence). The chain's CDR3 is CASKETGGSSEQYF. In DNA, the CDR3 is TGTGCCAGTAAGGAGACAGGGGGCTCCTCCGAGCAGTACTTC.

The chain employs TRBV9 and TRBJ2-2; 11 positions match TRBD2. The CDR3 consists of 16 residues. Germline values: CDR1 SGDLS, CDR2 YYNGEE. V lost 4 bases, J lost 6 bases, and 8 bases stayed unmatched. The CDR3 region is CASSISGRALSGELFF. CDR3 DNA sequence: TGTGCCAGCAGCATTAGCGGGAGGGCCTTATCCGGGGAGCTGTTTTTT.

Written as DNA, the CDR3 is TGTGCCAGCAGCTTACAAGGACAGGGGTCCTACAATGAGCAGTTCTTC. The encoded protein is CASSLQGQGSYNEQFF. This rearrangement joins TRBV11-3 to TRBJ2-1; 9 bases line up with TRBD1. CDR3 length equals 16 residues. Germline trimming cut 2 bases from V and 1 base from J; bases unmatched to any gene: 3. CDR1 is SGHNT and CDR2 is YENEEA in the germline V gene.

V usage is TRBV10-3 and J usage is TRBJ1-6; TRBD1 is a possible D gene (6 bases). Germline V gives CDR1 ENHRY, CDR2 SYGVKD. The CDR3 extends over 17 amino acids. Between the trimmed V and J ends, which lost 4 bases and 4 bases, there was a span of 17 bases. CDR3 DNA sequence: TGTGCCATCAGTGCCGAGGGGGGGGGATTTTATAATTCACCCCTCCACTTT. Translated: CAISAEGGGFYNSPLHF.

The chain recombines TRBV5-1 with TRBJ1-6; a possible D gene is TRBD1 (5 bases). Per germline, CDR1 SGHRS and CDR2 YFSETQ. The CDR3 contains 15 residues. V lost 0 bases, J lost 7 bases, and 11 bases lay in between. CDR3 region: CASSLEGAANSPLHF. The CDR3 nucleotides read TGCGCCAGCAGCTTGGAAGGGGCGGCGAATTCACCCCTCCACTTT. The complete variable domain, with remaining parts taken from reference TRBV5-1 and TRBJ1-6, reads KAGVTQTPRYLIKTRGQQVTLSCSPISGHRSVSWYQQTPGQGLQFLFEYFSETQRNKGNFPGRFSGRQFSNSRSEMNVSTLELGDSALYLCASSLEGAANSPLHFGNGTRLTVT.

For this clone: Germline is not matched at one junction end, which may reflect a read error. The chain carries TRBV5-1 and TRBJ2-2, with 9 nucleotides matching TRBD2. This CDR3 region has 16 residues. CDR1 SGHRS and CDR2 YFSETQ come from the germline V gene. Here the CDR3 DNA reads TGCGCCCGCAGCTTGGCGGGGGGGCAGGACACCGGGGAGCTGTTTTTT. Protein sequence: CARSLAGGQDTGELFF.

The chain is built from TRBV6-1 and TRBJ1-2; 9 nucleotides agree with TRBD1. V dropped 2 bases and J dropped 4; count of bases not matched to a gene: 8. CDR3 size: 16 residues. CDR1 MNHNS and CDR2 SASEGT come from the germline V gene. CDR3 coding DNA: TGTGCCAGCAGTGAAACCGGGACAGGGCATGCCTATGGCTACACCTTC. It specifies CASSETGTGHAYGYTF.

V and J are TRBV3-1 (or the pseudogene TRBV3-2) and TRBJ2-7; D is ambiguous. The CDR3 has 12 residues. Trimming left V 1 base short and J 6 bases short, with 7 bases between. Germline lookup yields CDR1 LGHDT and CDR2 YNNKEL (reference sequence). CDR3 coding DNA: TGTGCCAGCAGCCAAGTCCCCATCGAGCAGTACTTC. Translated, it gives CASSQVPIEQYF.

This clone was counted between two and nine times. The gene calls are TRBV18 and TRBJ2-7; 8 bases align to TRBD1. V lost 2 bases and J lost 5; bases outside the gene matches: 2. The germline V gene has CDR1 KGHSH and CDR2 LQKENI. The CDR3 sequence is 13 residues long. The CDR3: CASSPADRDEQYF. DNA for the CDR3: TGTGCCAGCTCACCAGCGGACAGGGACGAGCAGTACTTC.

This clone was found a few times. This chain joins TRBV4-1 and TRBJ1-6; 10 nucleotides agree with TRBD1. Trimming cost V 1 base and J 10 bases; bases outside gene matches: 7. Germline V lookup: CDR1 MGHRA, CDR2 YSYEKL. The CDR3 consists of 16 residues. CDR3 in DNA: TGCGCCAGCAGCCAAGCGGGACAGGGGTTCAACTCACCCCTCCACTTT. Translated, it gives CASSQAGQGFNSPLHF.

The chain is built from TRBV7-2 and TRBJ2-3; 8 bases match TRBD2. The CDR3 consists of 16 residues. Trimming took 5 bases from V and 7 from J; bases not matched to a gene: 14. The germline V gene encodes CDR1 SGHTA and CDR2 FQGNSA. This CDR3 reads CASSPRYGGAVNTQYF. The CDR3 DNA is TGTGCCAGCAGCCCCCGCTACGGGGGGGCTGTAAATACGCAGTATTTT.

The V gene is TRBV5-4, the J gene TRBJ2-4; 10 bases line up with TRBD1. Germline CDR1 reads SGHNT; CDR2 reads YYREEE (reference sequence). The CDR3 spans 17 residues. With 4 bases clipped from V and 0 bases from J, the junction kept 7 bases outside the gene matches. CDR3 residues: CASSGRQGAVAKNIQYF. The CDR3 nucleotides are TGTGCCAGCAGCGGGAGACAGGGGGCCGTAGCCAAAAACATTCAGTACTTC. Based on the CDR3 plus reference TRBV5-4 and TRBJ2-4, the full variable domain is ETGVTQSPTHLIKTRGQQVTLRCSSQSGHNTVSWYQQALGQGPQFIFQYYREEENGRGNFPPRFSGLQFPNYSSELNVNALELDDSALYLCASSGRQGAVAKNIQYFGAGTRLSVL.

The V and J genes are TRBV27 and TRBJ1-5; no reliable D call. The CDR3 has 14 residues. V was cut by 0 bases and J by 9 bases, with 12 bases left in between. Germline CDR1 MNHEY, CDR2 SMNVEV (reference sequence). Written as DNA, the CDR3 is TGTGCCAGCAGTTTATCGATCCGGGCGGGGCCCCAGCATTTT. Encoded protein: CASSLSIRAGPQHF.